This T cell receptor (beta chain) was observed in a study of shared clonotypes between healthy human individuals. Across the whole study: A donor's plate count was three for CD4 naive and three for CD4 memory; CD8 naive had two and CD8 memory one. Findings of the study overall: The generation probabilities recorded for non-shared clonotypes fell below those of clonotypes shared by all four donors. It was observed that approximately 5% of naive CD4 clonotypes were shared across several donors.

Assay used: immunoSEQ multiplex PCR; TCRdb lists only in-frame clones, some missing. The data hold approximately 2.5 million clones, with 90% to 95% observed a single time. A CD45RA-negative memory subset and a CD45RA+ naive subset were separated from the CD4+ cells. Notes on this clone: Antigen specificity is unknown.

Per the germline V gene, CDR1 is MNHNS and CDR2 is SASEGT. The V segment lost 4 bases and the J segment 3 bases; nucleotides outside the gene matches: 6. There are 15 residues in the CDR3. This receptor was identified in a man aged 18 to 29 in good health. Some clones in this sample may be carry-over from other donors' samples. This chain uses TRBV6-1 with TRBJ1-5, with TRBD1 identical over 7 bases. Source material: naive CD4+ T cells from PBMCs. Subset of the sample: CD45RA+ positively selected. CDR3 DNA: TGTGCCAGCAGTGTCACAGGGGCCCTCAATCAGCCCCAGCATTTT. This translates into CASSVTGALNQPQHF.